These 11 T cell receptor beta chains were all obtained from the same sample, sequenced in a study of T cells after somatic rescue of genetic block. Libraries were prepared by immunoSEQ multiplex PCR; TCRdb keeps only in-frame clonotypes and omits some of them. This table holds 70,000 or so clones, about 91% found once. The sample consisted of peripheral blood mononuclear cells (PBMCs). These receptors all come from a man in his forties or fifties.

The rearrangement links TRBV5-4 to TRBJ2-1; 8 bases match TRBD2. Losses at the gene ends were 0 bases for V and 6 bases for J; bases not matched to a gene: 5. The CDR3 is 15 amino acids. Germline lookup yields CDR1 SGHNT and CDR2 YYREEE (reference sequence). As DNA, the CDR3 is TGTGCCAGCAGCTTGGGCGGGGGGCTCCTCAATGAGCAGTTCTTC. This gives the protein CASSLGGGLLNEQFF.

The rearrangement joins TRBV11-2 to TRBJ2-7; D gene unclear. The CDR3 runs to 14 residues. Between the trimmed V and J ends, which lost 1 base and 2 bases, there was a span of 9 bases. The germline gives CDR1 SGHAT, CDR2 FQNNGV. The CDR3, as DNA: TGTGCCAGCAGCTTAGTTTCCCAGGCCTACGAGCAGTACTTC. Translation: CASSLVSQAYEQYF. Full variable domain (missing parts from reference TRBV11-2 and TRBJ2-7): EAGVAQSPRYKIIEKRQSVAFWCNPISGHATLYWYQQILGQGPKLLIQFQNNGVVDDSQLPKDRFSAERLKGVDSTLKIQPAKLEDSAVYLCASSLVSQAYEQYFGPGTRLTVT.

The rearrangement joins TRBV28 to TRBJ2-2; D remains ambiguous. V was clipped by 5 bases and J by 7 bases, with 5 bases between them. Germline assignment: CDR1 MDHEN and CDR2 SYDVKM. The length of the CDR3 is 11 residues. CDR3 sequence reads: CASSPRGELFF. CDR3 sequence (DNA): TGTGCCAGCAGTCCCCGCGGGGAGCTGTTTTTT.

The chain couples TRBV7-9 to TRBJ2-7; D call uncertain. Trimming took off 5 bases at V and 4 bases at J, with 12 bases between the two ends. The CDR3 sequence is 13 residues long. Germline-derived CDR1 and CDR2 are SEHNR and FQNEAQ (reference sequence). The CDR3 DNA reads TGTGCCAGCAGCCACCCTGGTGGATACGAGCAGTACTTC. This codes for CASSHPGGYEQYF.

The J gene is TRBJ2-1, the V gene TRBV6-1, with TRBD2 identical over 11 bases. The CDR3 covers 14 residues. Germline CDR1 is MNHNS and CDR2 is SASEGT. V lost 6 bases to trimming and J lost 9 bases; unmatched junction nucleotides: 7. For the CDR3, the DNA is TGTGCCAGCAGAGGACTAGCGGGTCTTTCTGAGCAGTTCTTC. Translation: CASRGLAGLSEQFF.

The chain couples TRBV28 to TRBJ2-3, with 9 nucleotides matching TRBD1. The CDR3 length is 18 residues. CDR1 is MDHEN, CDR2 SYDVKM, per germline. J lost 1 base, V lost 2 bases, and 10 bases had no gene match. Here the CDR3 DNA reads TGTGCCAGCAGTTTACCTCCCGGGACAGGGTGGGGCACAGATACGCAGTATTTT. Its translation: CASSLPPGTGWGTDTQYF.

The gene calls are TRBV6-6 and TRBJ1-4; D is uncertain. The germline V gene encodes CDR1 MNHNY and CDR2 SVGAGI (reference sequence). V shed 10 bases and J shed 6 bases, with 15 bases lying between them. The CDR3 runs 13 residues. As DNA, the CDR3 is TGTGCCACCGAGGGAAGAACGGATGAAAAACTGTTTTTT. Protein sequence: CATEGRTDEKLFF.

The chain uses TRBV19 and TRBJ2-2; no definite D call. The CDR3 contains 12 residues. Germline CDR1 is LNHDA and CDR2 is SQIVND (reference sequence). With 6 bases removed from V and 8 bases from J, the gap between germline ends came to 10 bases. The CDR3 sequence: CASSLPPGELFF. The CDR3 DNA reads as TGTGCCAGTAGCCTACCGCCTGGGGAGCTGTTTTTT.

The CDR3: CASRSDRGNSPLHF. DNA for the CDR3: TGTGCCAGCAGATCTGACAGGGGTAATTCACCCCTCCACTTT. The chain has TRBV6-6 and TRBJ1-6; 8 nucleotides align to TRBD1. With V trimmed by 6 bases and J by 6 bases, 4 bases remained unmatched. Per germline, CDR1 MNHNY and CDR2 SVGAGI (reference sequence). The CDR3 spans 14 residues.

The genes are TRBV7-6 and TRBJ2-1; 12 bases are shared with TRBD2. V lost 2 bases, J lost 8 bases, and 10 bases stayed unmatched. This CDR3 is built from 17 residues. Germline loops: CDR1 SGHVS, CDR2 FNYEAQ. CDR3 sequence: CASSLRGVTSGSYEQFF. CDR3 coding DNA: TGTGCCAGCAGCTTACGGGGAGTGACTAGCGGGAGCTATGAGCAGTTCTTC.

J is TRBJ2-7 and V is TRBV6-1; a possible D gene is TRBD1 (6 bases). V lost 8 bases to trimming and J lost 0 bases, with 17 bases between them. CDR3 length equals 15 residues. The germline gives CDR1 MNHNS, CDR2 SASEGT. The CDR3 DNA reads TGTGCCAGCTACCCTCGGACAGAGACCTCCTACGAGCAGTACTTC. Protein: CASYPRTETSYEQYF.